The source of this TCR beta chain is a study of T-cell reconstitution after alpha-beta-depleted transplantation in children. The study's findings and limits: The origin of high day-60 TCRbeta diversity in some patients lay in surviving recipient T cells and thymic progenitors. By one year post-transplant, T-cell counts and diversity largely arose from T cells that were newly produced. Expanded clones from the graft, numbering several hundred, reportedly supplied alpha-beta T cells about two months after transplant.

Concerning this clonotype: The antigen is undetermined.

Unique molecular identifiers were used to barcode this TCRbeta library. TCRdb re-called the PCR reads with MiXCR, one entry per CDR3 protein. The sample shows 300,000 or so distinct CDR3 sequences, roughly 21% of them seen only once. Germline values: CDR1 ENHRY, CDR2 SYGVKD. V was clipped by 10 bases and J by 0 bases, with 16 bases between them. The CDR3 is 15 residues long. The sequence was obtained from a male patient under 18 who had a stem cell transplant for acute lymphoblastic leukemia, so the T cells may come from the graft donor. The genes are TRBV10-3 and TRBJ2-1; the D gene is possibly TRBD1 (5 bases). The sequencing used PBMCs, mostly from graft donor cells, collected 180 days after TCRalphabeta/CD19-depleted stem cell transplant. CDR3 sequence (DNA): TGTGCCAGGAGACATGGGGCTAGCTCCTACAATGAGCAGTTCTTC. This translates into CARRHGASSYNEQFF.